The 27 T cell receptor beta chains presented below share a single source sample, sequenced in a study of vaccination and CD4 T cells after COVID-19. The antigens these receptors bind are not known. Treatment meaning: roughly 11-day PBMC culture with coronavirus spike peptide pools or control peptides (ViraFEST assay). Collection of the unexposed donor's CD4+ T cells took place before the COVID-19 pandemic (2011-2018). Sequencing of DNA taken from cultured CD4+ T cells relied on the Oncomine TCR Beta short-read assay. Investigators isolated genomic DNA from cultured CD4+ T cells. TCRdb re-called the PCR reads with MiXCR, one entry per CDR3 protein. The sample includes fewer than 12,000 distinct CDR3 sequences, 29% of them seen just once. The sample taken for sequencing was CD4+ T cells from blood, cultured in vitro. The receptors come from a human donor in good health.

The rearrangement joins TRBV6-2 or TRBV6-3 to TRBJ2-2, with D possibly being TRBD1 or TRBD2 (5 bases each). Germline V lookup: CDR1 MNHEY, CDR2 SVGEGT. The V end lost 5 bases, the J end lost 7 bases, and 20 bases lay between the germline ends. The CDR3 has 16 residues. Written as DNA, the CDR3 is TGTGCCAGCAGTCCCGACACGGGGCTATCGGTCGGGGAGCTGTTTTTT. Protein sequence: CASSPDTGLSVGELFF.

The CDR3 region is CASSYHQGSYGYTF. CDR3 nucleotide sequence: TGTGCCAGCAGTTACCATCAGGGGAGCTATGGCTACACCTTC. The rearrangement uses TRBV6-2 or TRBV6-3 and TRBJ1-2, with a possible D match to TRBD1 (6 bases). CDR3 size: 14 residues. V lost 2 bases and J lost 4, with 11 bases in between. Germline CDR1 MNHEY, CDR2 SVGEGT.

The rearrangement joins TRBV7-8 to TRBJ2-3; no firm D call. Trimming removed 5 bases at V and 6 bases at J, with 12 bases between. This CDR3 has 13 amino acids. Germline-derived CDR1 and CDR2 are SGHVS and FQNEAQ. CDR3 bases: TGTGCCAGCAGCCCCCCCCGCGCGGATACGCAGTATTTT. Protein sequence: CASSPPRADTQYF.

A few counts support this clonotype. The rearrangement uses TRBV19 and TRBJ2-1; 14 bases align to TRBD2. Per germline, CDR1 LNHDA and CDR2 SQIVND (reference sequence). J gave up 0 bases and V 6 bases, and 4 bases lay outside the gene matches. The CDR3 has 17 residues. The CDR3 DNA is TGTGCCAGTAGCCGGACTAGCGGGAGGCCCTCCTACAATGAGCAGTTCTTC. Protein product: CASSRTSGRPSYNEQFF.

This clonotype was detected a few times. V and J are TRBV20-1 and TRBJ1-5, with TRBD1 matching 11 bases. Germline assignment: CDR1 DFQATT and CDR2 SNEGSKA (reference sequence). This CDR3 has 15 amino acids. Unmatched junction bases numbered 6, after V lost 3 bases and J lost 5 bases. The CDR3: CSARMDRGLDQPQHF. CDR3 nucleotide sequence: TGCAGTGCTAGGATGGACAGGGGGCTTGATCAGCCCCAGCATTTT.

This chain links TRBV6-5 with TRBJ1-2, with D unclear. Germline CDR1 reads MNHEY; CDR2 reads SVGAGI. V was shortened by 0 bases and J by 7 bases, with 9 bases between the two germline ends. This CDR3 spans 13 amino acids. The CDR3 spells CASSYSTTGGYTF. The CDR3 DNA sequence: TGTGCCAGCAGTTACTCCACGACGGGTGGCTACACCTTC.

V and J are TRBV28 and TRBJ2-1; 11 bases fit TRBD2. V lost 2 bases and J lost 10; bases outside the gene matches: 7. This CDR3 spans 15 amino acids. The germline CDR1 and CDR2 sequences are MDHEN and SYDVKM. The CDR3 DNA is TGTGCCAGCAGTTTAGGTAGCGGGAGGGCCCGGGAGCAGTTCTTC. Its translation is CASSLGSGRAREQFF. Complete variable domain (other parts from reference TRBV28 and TRBJ2-1): DVKVTQSSRYLVKRTGEKVFLECVQDMDHENMFWYRQDPGLGLRLIYFSYDVKMKEKGDIPEGYSVSREKKERFSLILESASTNQTSMYLCASSLGSGRAREQFFGPGTRLTVL.

This clonotype is classed as medium-sized. This CDR3 reads CSARRGADYGYTF. CDR3 DNA sequence: TGCAGTGCTAGGAGGGGGGCAGACTATGGCTACACCTTC. V is TRBV20-1 and J is TRBJ1-2; tentative D call: TRBD1 (6 bases). V lost 3 bases, J lost 3 bases, and 11 bases lay in between. The CDR3 length is 13 residues. Germline-derived CDR1 and CDR2 are DFQATT and SNEGSKA (reference sequence).

The rearrangement joins TRBV11-3 to TRBJ2-3, with D unresolved. Deletions cut 4 bases from V and 0 bases from J, with 5 bases between. This CDR3 has 13 residues. Germline CDR1 SGHNT, CDR2 YENEEA. The CDR3 bases are TGTGCCAGCAGCTCGCAGAGCACAGATACGCAGTATTTT. Translating it yields CASSSQSTDTQYF.

This chain joins TRBV7-8 and TRBJ1-2, with unresolved D. The CDR3 consists of 12 residues. The V end was cut by 5 bases, the J end by 5 bases, with 9 bases between. Germline V gene data show CDR1 as SGHVS and CDR2 as FQNEAQ. The CDR3 region is CASSGRDYGYTF. The CDR3 region has the DNA TGTGCCAGCAGCGGCCGGGATTATGGCTACACCTTC. Full variable domain (rest looked up from reference TRBV7-8 and TRBJ1-2): GAGVSQSPRYKVAKRGQDVALRCDPISGHVSLFWYQQALGQGPEFLTYFQNEAQLDKSGLPSDRFFAERPEGSVSTLKIQRTQQEDSAVYLCASSGRDYGYTFGSGTRLTVV.

CDR3 sequence reads: CASSFRRESSYNEQFF. The DNA of the CDR3 is TGTGCCAGCAGCTTTAGGCGTGAAAGCTCCTACAATGAGCAGTTCTTC. This chain connects TRBV7-8 to TRBJ2-1; D unclear. The CDR3 covers 16 residues. Germline V gene lookup returns CDR1 SGHVS and CDR2 FQNEAQ. Trimming pared 3 bases from V and 0 bases from J, leaving 12 bases between.

This clonotype was observed once. CDR3 sequence: CSARFRDRASYEQYF. The CDR3 nucleotides read TGCAGTGCTAGATTCAGGGACAGGGCATCCTACGAGCAGTACTTC. The chain is built from TRBV20-1 and TRBJ2-7; 9 bases are shared with TRBD1. The CDR3 is 15 residues long. The germline V gene encodes CDR1 DFQATT and CDR2 SNEGSKA (reference sequence). After removal of 2 bases from V and 1 base from J, the junction contained 6 bases not matched to a gene.

The rearrangement links TRBV4-3 to TRBJ2-2; TRBD2 aligns across 7 bases. Germline CDR1 and CDR2: LGHNA and YSLEER. The CDR3 sequence is 18 residues long. After removal of 0 bases from V and 1 base from J, the junction contained 8 bases not matched to a gene. The CDR3 protein is CASSQDLAEGWNTGELFF. CDR3 DNA sequence: TGCGCCAGCAGCCAAGATCTAGCGGAAGGATGGAACACCGGGGAGCTGTTTTTT.

The CDR3 protein is CASSFPGNTIYF. In DNA, the CDR3 is TGTGCCAGCAGCTTCCCTGGAAACACCATATATTTT. The V gene is TRBV7-6, the J gene TRBJ1-3; D remains unclear. Germline loops: CDR1 SGHVS, CDR2 FNYEAQ. This CDR3 comprises 12 residues. Trimming took 3 bases from V and 2 from J, leaving 2 bases between them.

This chain uses TRBV11-2 with TRBJ1-1; D gene unclear. Germline-derived CDR1 and CDR2 are SGHAT and FQNNGV. V was shortened by 5 bases and J by 4 bases, with 14 bases between the two germline ends. CDR3 length equals 14 residues. The CDR3 is CASSPGLEGTEAFF. The CDR3, as DNA: TGTGCCAGCAGCCCAGGTCTAGAGGGCACTGAAGCTTTCTTT.

V gene TRBV5-6 combines with J gene TRBJ2-7; D might be TRBD2 (6 bases). This CDR3 is 12 amino acids long. V shed 3 bases and J shed 4 bases, with 8 bases lying between them. The germline V gene has CDR1 SGHDT and CDR2 YYEEEE. The DNA for the CDR3 is TGTGCCAGCAGCTCGAGCGGGTACGAGCAGTACTTC. Amino acid sequence: CASSSSGYEQYF.

This clonotype has just a few counts. The genes are TRBV5-1 and TRBJ2-7; the match to TRBD2 covers 9 bases. After removal of 4 bases from V and 3 bases from J, the junction contained 5 bases not matched to a gene. The CDR3 spans 14 residues. Germline CDR1 SGHRS, CDR2 YFSETQ. The CDR3 protein is CASSTTLAGYEQYF. The CDR3, as DNA: TGCGCCAGCAGCACAACACTAGCGGGCTACGAGCAGTACTTC. Supplemented by reference TRBV5-1 and TRBJ2-7, the full variable domain reads KAGVTQTPRYLIKTRGQQVTLSCSPISGHRSVSWYQQTPGQGLQFLFEYFSETQRNKGNFPGRFSGRQFSNSRSEMNVSTLELGDSALYLCASSTTLAGYEQYFGPGTRLTVT.

The rearrangement joins TRBV19 to TRBJ2-3, with 7 bases fitting TRBD2. Germline V gene sequence: CDR1 LNHDA, CDR2 SQIVND (reference sequence). The CDR3 consists of 17 residues. After removal of 6 bases from V and 6 bases from J, the junction contained 18 bases not matched to a gene. In DNA form, the CDR3 reads TGTGCCAGTAGAGGCCTCTCTGGGACTACCGGAGCGGATACGCAGTATTTT. Amino acid sequence: CASRGLSGTTGADTQYF.

The chain is built from TRBV29-1 and TRBJ1-1, with unresolved D. Trimming cost V 4 bases and J 6 bases, with 12 bases left between them. The CDR3 sequence is 12 residues long. CDR1 and CDR2 from the germline V gene are SQVTM and ANQGSEA. The CDR3 DNA follows: TGCAGCGTTGCGGTGGATGGGCCTGAAGCTTTCTTT. Translated: CSVAVDGPEAFF.

The V gene is TRBV9, the J gene TRBJ1-2, with 9 nucleotides matching TRBD1. The V gene's germline CDR1 is SGDLS and CDR2 YYNGEE. The CDR3 is 14 residues long. J gave up 8 bases and V 4 bases, and 9 bases lay outside the gene matches. Written as DNA, the CDR3 is TGTGCCAGCAGCCCGTGGGGACAGGGCGAGGGCTACACCTTC. Protein product: CASSPWGQGEGYTF.

This clonotype was detected a few times. The rearrangement uses TRBV20-1 and TRBJ2-2; D possibly corresponds to TRBD1 (6 bases). Germline-derived CDR1 and CDR2 are DFQATT and SNEGSKA (reference sequence). The CDR3 spans 15 residues. V was trimmed by 3 bases and J by 7 bases, leaving 18 bases between them. CDR3 sequence (DNA): TGCAGTGCTAGGGGTTGGAAGGGGGTGAGCGGGGAGCTGTTTTTT. As protein: CSARGWKGVSGELFF.

This clonotype was observed a few times. This chain joins TRBV19 and TRBJ2-5; the match to TRBD2 covers 8 bases. The V gene end was trimmed by 6 bases and the J gene end by 6 bases; junction bases not matched to a gene: 9. The CDR3 is 14 amino acids. CDR1 and CDR2 (germline): LNHDA, SQIVND (reference sequence). This chain's CDR3 is CASRGSGSAQTQYF. The CDR3 DNA reads TGTGCCAGTAGGGGAAGCGGGAGTGCCCAGACCCAGTACTTC.

The rearrangement uses TRBV6-5 and TRBJ2-4, with TRBD1 matching 9 bases. Germline-derived CDR1 and CDR2 are MNHEY and SVGAGI. This CDR3 has 16 residues. V lost 4 bases, J lost 0 bases, and 4 bases stayed unmatched. The CDR3 loop reads CASSSQGAAAKNIQYF. The CDR3 DNA reads as TGTGCCAGCAGTTCACAGGGGGCGGCAGCCAAAAACATTCAGTACTTC.

The chain is built from TRBV7-2 and TRBJ2-1, with 12 bases that match TRBD2. The V gene's germline CDR1 is SGHTA and CDR2 FQGNSA. The CDR3 is 18 amino acids. V lost 0 bases, J lost 2 bases, and 5 bases stayed unmatched. Here the CDR3 reads CASSLASTSGRTYNEQFF. The CDR3 DNA reads TGTGCCAGCAGCTTAGCTTCCACTAGCGGGAGGACCTACAATGAGCAGTTCTTC.

CDR3 DNA sequence: TGCAGTGCCCCAGAGCCCAGGGGGAGCTCCTACGAGCAGTACTTC. Translated: CSAPEPRGSSYEQYF. The chain links TRBV20-1 to TRBJ2-7; 7 bases fit TRBD1. Trimming cost V 6 bases and J 0 bases; bases outside gene matches: 11. CDR1 and CDR2 (germline): DFQATT, SNEGSKA (reference sequence). The CDR3 runs 15 residues.

The V gene is TRBV4-1, the J gene TRBJ2-3, with 8 bases matching TRBD2. The CDR3 is made up of 16 amino acids. With 1 base clipped from V and 0 bases from J, the junction kept 3 bases outside the gene matches. The germline V gene encodes CDR1 MGHRA and CDR2 YSYEKL. CDR3 amino acids: CASSQAGGPSTDTQYF. The CDR3 bases are TGCGCCAGCAGCCAAGCGGGAGGGCCTAGCACAGATACGCAGTATTTT.

The CDR3 is CASSGGIVAGELFF. DNA for the CDR3: TGTGCCAGCAGTGGAGGGATCGTGGCCGGGGAGCTGTTTTTT. V and J are TRBV2 and TRBJ2-2; TRBD2 might be the D (5 bases). V dropped 4 bases and J dropped 6 bases, with 12 bases sitting between them. This CDR3 is built from 14 residues. In germline, CDR1 is SNHLY, CDR2 FYNNEI.